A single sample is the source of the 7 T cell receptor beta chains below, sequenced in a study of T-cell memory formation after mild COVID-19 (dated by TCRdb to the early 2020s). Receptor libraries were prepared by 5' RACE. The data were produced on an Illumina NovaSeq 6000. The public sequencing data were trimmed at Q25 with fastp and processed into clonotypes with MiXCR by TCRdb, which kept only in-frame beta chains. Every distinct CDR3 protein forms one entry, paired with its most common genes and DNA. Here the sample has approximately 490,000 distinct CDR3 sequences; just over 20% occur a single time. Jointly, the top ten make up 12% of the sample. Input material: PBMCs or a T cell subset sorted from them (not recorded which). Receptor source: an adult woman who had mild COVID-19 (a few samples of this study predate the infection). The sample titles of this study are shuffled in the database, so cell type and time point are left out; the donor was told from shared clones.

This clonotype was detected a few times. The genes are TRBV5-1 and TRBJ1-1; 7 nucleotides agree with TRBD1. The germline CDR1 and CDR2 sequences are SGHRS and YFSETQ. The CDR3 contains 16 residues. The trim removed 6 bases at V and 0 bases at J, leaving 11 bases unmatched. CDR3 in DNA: TGCGCCAGCATTCCCCAACCAGGGGGAGTGAACACTGAAGCTTTCTTT. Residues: CASIPQPGGVNTEAFF.

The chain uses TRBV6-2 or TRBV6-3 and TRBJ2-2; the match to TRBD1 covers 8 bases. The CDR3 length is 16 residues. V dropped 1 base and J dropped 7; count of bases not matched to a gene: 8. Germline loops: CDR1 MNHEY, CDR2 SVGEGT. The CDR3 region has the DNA TGTGCCAGCAGTTACTTCCCAGGGGGCATCGTCGGGGAGCTGTTTTTT. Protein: CASSYFPGGIVGELFF.

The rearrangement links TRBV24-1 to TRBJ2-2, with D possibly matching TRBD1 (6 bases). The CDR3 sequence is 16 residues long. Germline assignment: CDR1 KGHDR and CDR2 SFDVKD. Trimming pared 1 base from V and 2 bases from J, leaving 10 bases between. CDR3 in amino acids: CATSDFKQGNTGELFF. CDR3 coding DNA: TGTGCCACCAGTGATTTTAAACAGGGAAACACCGGGGAGCTGTTTTTT.

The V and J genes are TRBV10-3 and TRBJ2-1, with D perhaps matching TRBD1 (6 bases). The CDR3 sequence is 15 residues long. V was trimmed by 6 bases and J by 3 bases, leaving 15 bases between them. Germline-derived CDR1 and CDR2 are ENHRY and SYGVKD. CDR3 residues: CAISGGQTHYNEQFF. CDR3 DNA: TGTGCCATCAGCGGCGGACAGACCCACTACAATGAGCAGTTCTTC.

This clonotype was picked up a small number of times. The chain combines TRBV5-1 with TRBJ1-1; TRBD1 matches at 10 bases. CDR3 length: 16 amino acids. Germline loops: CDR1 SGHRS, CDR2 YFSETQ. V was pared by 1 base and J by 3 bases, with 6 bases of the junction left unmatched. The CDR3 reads CASSLTLTGGDTEAFF. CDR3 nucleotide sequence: TGCGCCAGCAGCTTGACCCTGACAGGGGGCGACACTGAAGCTTTCTTT.

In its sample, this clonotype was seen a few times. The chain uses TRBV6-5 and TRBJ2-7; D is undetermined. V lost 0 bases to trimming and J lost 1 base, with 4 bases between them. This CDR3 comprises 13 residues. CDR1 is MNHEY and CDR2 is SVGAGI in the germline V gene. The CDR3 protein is CASSYSRSYEQYF. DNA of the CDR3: TGTGCCAGCAGTTACTCTCGTTCCTACGAGCAGTACTTC.

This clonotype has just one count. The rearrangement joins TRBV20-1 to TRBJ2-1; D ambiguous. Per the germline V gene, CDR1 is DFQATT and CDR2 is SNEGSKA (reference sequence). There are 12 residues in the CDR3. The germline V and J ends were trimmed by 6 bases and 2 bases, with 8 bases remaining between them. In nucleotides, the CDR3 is TGCAGTGCCAAGTCCACCTACAATGAGCAGTTCTTC. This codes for CSAKSTYNEQFF.